This TCR beta chain came from a study of monozygotic twins with inflammatory bowel disease. TCRdb processed the 5' RACE reads again and assigns one entry to each CDR3 protein, with no DNA. The sample spans about 300,000 distinct CDR3 sequences; the ten largest clones claim 5.5% to 6.5%. CDR3 size: 13 residues. CDR1 is SGHTA, CDR2 FQGTGA, per germline. The TCR sequence derives from a human donor with ulcerative colitis or Crohn's disease, or a healthy co-twin of an affected twin (not recorded which). The source material was blood. The V call is TRBV7-3, the J call TRBJ2-5. CDR3: CASSLMNQETQYF. Variable domain in full (rest from reference TRBV7-3 and TRBJ2-5): GAGVSQTPSNKVTEKGKYVELRCDPISGHTALYWYRQSLGQGPEFLIYFQGTGAADDSGLPNDRFFAVRPEGSVSTLKIQRTERGDSAVYLCASSLMNQETQYFGPGTRLLVL.